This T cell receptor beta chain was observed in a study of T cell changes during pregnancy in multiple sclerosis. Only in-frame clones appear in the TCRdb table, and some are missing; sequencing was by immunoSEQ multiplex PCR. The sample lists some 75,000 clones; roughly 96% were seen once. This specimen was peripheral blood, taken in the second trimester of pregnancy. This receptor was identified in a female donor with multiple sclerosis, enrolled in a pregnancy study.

CDR3 coding DNA: TGTGCCAGTAGTACCCAGCGGGAGGGATACAATGAGCAGTTCTTC. Protein sequence: CASSTQREGYNEQFF. The chain joins TRBV19 to TRBJ2-1; 10 bases map to TRBD2. Trimming removed 4 bases from V and 4 bases from J; junction bases left unmatched: 4. This CDR3 is built from 15 residues. CDR1 and CDR2 (germline): LNHDA, SQIVND (reference sequence).